This is a list of T cell receptor beta chains from one sample in a study of T cell responses to AZD1222 COVID-19 vaccine. Profiling relied on immunoSEQ multiplex PCR, and the TCRdb table lists in-frame clones only, not all of them. The sample lists 140,000 to 150,000 clones, 85% to 95% occurring once. The sample in question was peripheral blood, obtained on day 0 of AZD1222 vaccination. All receptors derive from an adult in good health. Both conserved end residues are part of each CDR3. The D gene is left open where the match is weak. A clone size is listed for some rows: how often the clone was seen (once, few, many), or a class if it is expanded.

d_gene	v_gene	abundance	j_gene	CDR3nt	CDR3aa
TRBD1	TRBV7-9	NA	TRBJ1-4	TGTGCCAGCAGCCAGCCACAGGGGAATGAAAAACTGTTTTTT	CASSQPQGNEKLFF
NA	TRBV12-3/TRBV12-4	NA	TRBJ1-1	TGTGCCAGCAGCCTCGGATTTGGGGTTGACGCTTTCTTT	CASSLGFGVDAFF
NA	TRBV5-5	NA	TRBJ2-7	TGTGCCAGCAGCGGGAACAGTGGCTTGGTCGAGCAGTACTTC	CASSGNSGLVEQYF
NA	TRBV5-6	NA	TRBJ2-7	TGTGCCAGCAGCTTGGCGGGTTGGGACTACGAGCAGTACTTC	CASSLAGWDYEQYF
TRBD1	TRBV18	NA	TRBJ2-3	TGTGCCAGCTCTTCCACAGGGGGGCCTCGATATGGGACAGATACGCAGTATTTT	CASSSTGGPRYGTDTQYF
NA	TRBV7-3	NA	TRBJ2-2	TGTGCCAGCAGCTTAACTGGCGGGGTTCGAACCGGGGAGCTGTTTTTT	CASSLTGGVRTGELFF
NA	TRBV18	NA	TRBJ1-6	TGTGCCAGCTCAGCAGGGGTTAATTCACCCCTCCACTTT	CASSAGVNSPLHF
NA	TRBV19	NA	TRBJ1-1	TGTGCCAGTACTTTAGGTAGACGCGGCACTGAAGCTTTCTTT	CASTLGRRGTEAFF
TRBD1	TRBV6-5	many	TRBJ1-2	TGTGCCAGCAGTTACTCCGCAGGGGGCGCGGACTATGGCTACACCTTC	CASSYSAGGADYGYTF
TRBD1	TRBV18	NA	TRBJ1-2	TGTGCCAGCTCATCTCCGGGACAGGTTAACTATGGCTACACCTTC	CASSSPGQVNYGYTF
TRBD1	TRBV5-4	NA	TRBJ1-3	TGTGCCAGCAGCACCCCGGGACAGGGGGGAAACACCATATATTTT	CASSTPGQGGNTIYF
NA	TRBV7-9	NA	TRBJ2-1	TGTGCCAGCAGCTTAGTGCTTCCCTCCTACAATGAGCAGTTCTTC	CASSLVLPSYNEQFF
NA	TRBV29-1	NA	TRBJ2-5	TGCAGCGTCGTGGGCGGGGAGACCCAGTACTTC	CSVVGGETQYF
NA	TRBV3-1/TRBV3-2	NA	TRBJ2-7	TGTGCCAGCAGCCAAGAAGGCTACGAGCAGTACTTC	CASSQEGYEQYF
NA	TRBV4-1	NA	TRBJ1-1	TGCGCCAGCAGCAGGGGAGCGGGACGGGAAAGGGGAACTGAAGCTTTCTTT	CASSRGAGRERGTEAFF
NA	TRBV7-9	once	TRBJ1-1	TGTGCCAGCAGCTTAGGACCTTTGACAGGAGTCACTGAAGCTTTCTTT	CASSLGPLTGVTEAFF
NA	TRBV6-5	NA	TRBJ1-6	TGTGCCAGCTCCGGACGGGGCGTACCGAATTCACCCCTCCACTTT	CASSGRGVPNSPLHF
NA	TRBV4-1	NA	TRBJ1-4	TGCGCCAGCAGCCAAGATCCGAGGAGGAATAATGAAAAACTGTTTTTT	CASSQDPRRNNEKLFF
NA	TRBV7-3	NA	TRBJ1-1	TGTGCCAGCAGCTTCGGGGGGCTCACTGAAGCTTTCTTT	CASSFGGLTEAFF
NA	TRBV6-1	NA	TRBJ1-2	TGTGCCAGCAGTGAATCACAGGGATATGGCGGAGGCTACACCTTC	CASSESQGYGGGYTF
NA	TRBV6-5	NA	TRBJ1-1	TGTGCCAGCAGCCGGGACACAATGAACACTGAAGCTTTCTTT	CASSRDTMNTEAFF
NA	TRBV27	NA	TRBJ2-5	TGTGCCAGCAAATTATTTTGGGGAAAAGAGACCCAGTACTTC	CASKLFWGKETQYF
NA	TRBV3-1/TRBV3-2	NA	TRBJ1-2	TGTGCCAGCAGCCAACCTATGAACGTTAAGAACGATGGCTACACCTTC	CASSQPMNVKNDGYTF
NA	TRBV19	NA	TRBJ1-1	TGTGCCAGTAGTATAGTCGGGAGCACTGAAGCTTTCTTT	CASSIVGSTEAFF
TRBD1	TRBV5-6	NA	TRBJ1-2	TGTGCCAGCAGCCTCCCGGGACAGGGGATATACTATGGCTACACCTTC	CASSLPGQGIYYGYTF
NA	TRBV6-5	once	TRBJ1-1	TGTGCCAGCAGTCACCCTCGGCGGGGGACTGAAGCTTTCTTT	CASSHPRRGTEAFF
TRBD1	TRBV9	NA	TRBJ1-6	TGTGCCAGCAGCGCCGCGGACAGGGGCCCACGGTCCCTCCACTTT	CASSAADRGPRSLHF
NA	TRBV2	NA	TRBJ2-5	TGTGCCAGCAGGCTAGAGTGGGTGGGAGAGACCCAGTACTTC	CASRLEWVGETQYF
NA	TRBV2	NA	TRBJ2-6	TGTGCCAGCAGCCCTTTTGCCAACGTCCTGACTTTC	CASSPFANVLTF
NA	TRBV15	NA	TRBJ2-5	TGTGCCACCAGCAAGGGCGGGTACCAAGAGACCCAGTACTTC	CATSKGGYQETQYF
TRBD2	TRBV5-4	NA	TRBJ2-7	TGTGCCAGCAGCTTGGAACTAGCGGGGGGTTACGAGCAGTACTTC	CASSLELAGGYEQYF
TRBD1	TRBV16	NA	TRBJ1-4	TGTGCCAGCAGCCGACAGACAGGGTCTAATGAAAAACTGTTTTTT	CASSRQTGSNEKLFF
NA	TRBV29-1	NA	TRBJ1-2	TGCAGCGTTGAAAGGCAGGGTATGGGCTACACCTTC	CSVERQGMGYTF
TRBD1	TRBV6-5	NA	TRBJ1-4	TGTGCCAGCAGTTTCTTGTCGACAGGGAATGAAAAACTGTTTTTT	CASSFLSTGNEKLFF
NA	TRBV7-2	NA	TRBJ1-3	TGTGCCAGCAGCTTAATTTTGGTCTCTGGAAACACCATATATTTT	CASSLILVSGNTIYF
NA	TRBV11-2	NA	TRBJ1-6	TGTGCCAGCAGCTTAGAAAGGCTGAGCAATTCACCCCTCCACTTT	CASSLERLSNSPLHF
TRBD2	TRBV3-1/TRBV3-2	NA	TRBJ2-5	TGTGCCAGCAGTCCTAGCGGGAGAAAAGAGACCCAGTACTTC	CASSPSGRKETQYF
TRBD2	TRBV27	NA	TRBJ2-2	TGTGCCAGCAGTTCGAGCGGGAGAGGATGGTTAGGGAGTGGCGGGGAGCTGTTTTTT	CASSSSGRGWLGSGGELFF
NA	TRBV27	NA	TRBJ1-6	TGTGCCAGCAGTTCCCTTGACAGGTCGAGCTCCTATAATTCACCCCTCCACTTT	CASSSLDRSSSYNSPLHF
NA	TRBV27	NA	TRBJ1-5	TGTGCCAGCAGTTGGGGCAGTGGTCAGCCCCAGCATTTT	CASSWGSGQPQHF
TRBD1	TRBV28	NA	TRBJ1-5	TGTGCCAGCAGTGCGGGACAGGGTGCTCAGCCCCAGCATTTT	CASSAGQGAQPQHF
TRBD1	TRBV6-5	NA	TRBJ2-5	TGTGCCAGCAGTTACCGAGGACAGGGGGAGACCCAGTACTTC	CASSYRGQGETQYF
NA	TRBV7-2	NA	TRBJ1-4	TGTGCCAGCAGCGGTACACGAGGGGGAGGTGAAAAACTGTTTTTT	CASSGTRGGGEKLFF
NA	TRBV11-2	NA	TRBJ2-7	TGTGCCAGCAGCCTAGGATCGGACGGCGGATCTCCCTCCTACGAGCAGTACTTC	CASSLGSDGGSPSYEQYF
NA	TRBV6-2/TRBV6-3	few	TRBJ2-7	TGTGCCAGCAGTTGGGACGGCTACGAGCAGTACTTC	CASSWDGYEQYF
NA	TRBV19	NA	TRBJ2-7	TGTGCCAGTAGTATAGTTGGAGGGGCCTACGAGCAGTACTTC	CASSIVGGAYEQYF